The 5 T cell receptor beta chains below come from one sample, sequenced in a study of shared clonotypes between healthy human individuals (dated by TCRdb to between 2020 and 2021). The library was built by means of the immunoSEQ multiplex PCR assay. Drawn from immuneACCESS, this table holds only the in-frame rearrangements with V and J called that TCRdb kept. Clones are partly lost; checked studies trace under half to an unresolved V gene and leave the rest unexplained. The sample yields about 2 million clones; 95% were counted once. The ten largest clones represent more than 0.1% of the sample. Material: naive CD4+ T cells sorted from blood. In light of the paper, this sample's cell subset or site label describes: CD45RA+ positively selected. These receptor sequences come from a man aged 18 to 29 in good health.

The chain employs TRBV5-1 and TRBJ1-3; D gene uncertain. V gave up 0 bases and J gave up 0 bases, with 4 bases separating them. CDR3 size: 14 residues. Germline-derived CDR1 and CDR2 are SGHRS and YFSETQ. CDR3 sequence reads: CASSLETSGNTIYF. The CDR3 DNA follows: TGCGCCAGCAGCTTGGAAACCTCTGGAAACACCATATATTTT.

The CDR3 DNA follows: TGTGCCAGCAGCCTTGGCCTACCCGGAGATACGCAGTATTTT. It encodes CASSLGLPGDTQYF. The chain recombines TRBV5-6 with TRBJ2-3; no clear D. V was pared by 4 bases and J by 5 bases, with 14 bases between. The CDR3 is 14 amino acids. Germline V gene sequence: CDR1 SGHDT, CDR2 YYEEEE.

The chain joins TRBV18 to TRBJ1-2; 9 bases are shared with TRBD1. The CDR3 is 18 residues long. Unmatched junction bases numbered 17, after V lost 3 bases and J lost 6 bases. Germline loops: CDR1 KGHSH, CDR2 LQKENI. The CDR3 DNA sequence: TGTGCCAGCTCACCCCGTGGGGGGACAGGGTCCCTTCGGGATGGCTACACCTTC. It translates to CASSPRGGTGSLRDGYTF.

This clone was detected only once. This CDR3 reads CASRDRDQSYEQYF. The CDR3 DNA follows: TGTGCCAGCAGGGACAGGGATCAATCCTACGAGCAGTACTTC. The rearrangement links TRBV2 to TRBJ2-7, with 8 bases fitting TRBD1. The CDR3 spans 14 residues. Looked up from germline, CDR1 is SNHLY and CDR2 is FYNNEI. V trimming: 6 bases; J trimming: 1 base; junction bases outside the gene matches: 5.

This chain links TRBV10-3 with TRBJ1-3; TRBD1 matches 10 bases. The V and J ends lost 4 bases and 1 base, in that order; junction bases with no gene match: 1. The germline V gene has CDR1 ENHRY and CDR2 SYGVKD. This CDR3 is built from 15 residues. CDR3 nucleotides: TGTGCCATCAGTGGACAGGGGGCTTCTGGAAACACCATATATTTT. This gives the protein CAISGQGASGNTIYF.